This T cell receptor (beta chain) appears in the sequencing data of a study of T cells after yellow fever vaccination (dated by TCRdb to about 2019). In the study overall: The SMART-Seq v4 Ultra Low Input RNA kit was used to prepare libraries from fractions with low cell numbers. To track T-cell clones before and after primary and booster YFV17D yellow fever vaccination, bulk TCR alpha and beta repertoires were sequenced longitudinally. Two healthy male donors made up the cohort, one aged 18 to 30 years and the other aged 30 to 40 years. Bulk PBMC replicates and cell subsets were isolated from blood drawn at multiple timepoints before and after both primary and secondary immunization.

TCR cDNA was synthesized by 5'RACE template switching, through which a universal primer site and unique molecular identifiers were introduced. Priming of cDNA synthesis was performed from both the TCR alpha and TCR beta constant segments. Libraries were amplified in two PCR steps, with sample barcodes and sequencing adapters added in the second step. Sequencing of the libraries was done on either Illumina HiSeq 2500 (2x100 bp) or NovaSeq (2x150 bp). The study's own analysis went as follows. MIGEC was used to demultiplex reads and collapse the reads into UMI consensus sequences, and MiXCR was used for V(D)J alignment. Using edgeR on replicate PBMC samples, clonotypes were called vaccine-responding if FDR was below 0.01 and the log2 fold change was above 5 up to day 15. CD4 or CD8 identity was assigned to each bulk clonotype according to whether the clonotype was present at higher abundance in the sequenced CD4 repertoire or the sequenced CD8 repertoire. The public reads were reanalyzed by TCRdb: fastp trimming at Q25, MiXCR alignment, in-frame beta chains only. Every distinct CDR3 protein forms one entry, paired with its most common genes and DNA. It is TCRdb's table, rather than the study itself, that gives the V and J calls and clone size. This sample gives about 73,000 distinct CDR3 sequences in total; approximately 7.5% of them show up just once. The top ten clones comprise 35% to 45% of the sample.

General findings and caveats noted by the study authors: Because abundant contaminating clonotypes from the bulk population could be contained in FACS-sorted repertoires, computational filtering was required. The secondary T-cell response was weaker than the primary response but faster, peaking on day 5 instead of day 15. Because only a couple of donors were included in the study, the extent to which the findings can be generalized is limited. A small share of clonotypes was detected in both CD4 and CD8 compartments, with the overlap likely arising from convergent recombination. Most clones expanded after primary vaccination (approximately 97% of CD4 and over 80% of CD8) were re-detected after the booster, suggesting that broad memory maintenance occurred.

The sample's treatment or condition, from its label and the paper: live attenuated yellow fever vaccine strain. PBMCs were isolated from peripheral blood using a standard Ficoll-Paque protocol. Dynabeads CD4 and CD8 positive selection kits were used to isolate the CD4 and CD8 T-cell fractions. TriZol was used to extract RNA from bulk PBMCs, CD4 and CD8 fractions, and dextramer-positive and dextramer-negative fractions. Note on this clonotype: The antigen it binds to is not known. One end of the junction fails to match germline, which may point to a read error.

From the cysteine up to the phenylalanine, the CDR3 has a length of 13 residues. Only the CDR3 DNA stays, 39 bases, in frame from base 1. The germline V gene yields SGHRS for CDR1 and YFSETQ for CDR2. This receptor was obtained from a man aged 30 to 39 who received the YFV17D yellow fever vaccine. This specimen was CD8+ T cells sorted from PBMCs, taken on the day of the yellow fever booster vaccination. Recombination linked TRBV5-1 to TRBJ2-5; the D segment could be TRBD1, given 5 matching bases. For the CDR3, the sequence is CGSSLTVQETQYF. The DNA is TGCGGCAGCAGTCTGACAGTCCAAGAGACCCAGTACTTC.